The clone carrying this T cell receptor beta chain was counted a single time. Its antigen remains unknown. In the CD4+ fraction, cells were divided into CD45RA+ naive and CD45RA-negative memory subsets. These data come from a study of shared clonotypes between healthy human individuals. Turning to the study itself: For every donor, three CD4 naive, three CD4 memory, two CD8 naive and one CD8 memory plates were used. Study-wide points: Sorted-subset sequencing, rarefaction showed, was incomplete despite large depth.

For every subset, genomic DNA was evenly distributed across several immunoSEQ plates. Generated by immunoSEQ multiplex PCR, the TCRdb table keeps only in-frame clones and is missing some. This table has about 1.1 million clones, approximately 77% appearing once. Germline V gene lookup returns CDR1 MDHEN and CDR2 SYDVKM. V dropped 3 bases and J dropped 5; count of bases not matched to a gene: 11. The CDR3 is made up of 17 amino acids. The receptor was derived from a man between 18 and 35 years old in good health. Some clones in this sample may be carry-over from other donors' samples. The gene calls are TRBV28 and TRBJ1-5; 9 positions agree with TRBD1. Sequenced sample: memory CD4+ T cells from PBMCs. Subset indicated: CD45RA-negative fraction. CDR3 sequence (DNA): TGTGCCAGCAGTTTGATTCCCGGGACAGGGAACGATCAGCCCCAGCATTTT. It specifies CASSLIPGTGNDQPQHF.